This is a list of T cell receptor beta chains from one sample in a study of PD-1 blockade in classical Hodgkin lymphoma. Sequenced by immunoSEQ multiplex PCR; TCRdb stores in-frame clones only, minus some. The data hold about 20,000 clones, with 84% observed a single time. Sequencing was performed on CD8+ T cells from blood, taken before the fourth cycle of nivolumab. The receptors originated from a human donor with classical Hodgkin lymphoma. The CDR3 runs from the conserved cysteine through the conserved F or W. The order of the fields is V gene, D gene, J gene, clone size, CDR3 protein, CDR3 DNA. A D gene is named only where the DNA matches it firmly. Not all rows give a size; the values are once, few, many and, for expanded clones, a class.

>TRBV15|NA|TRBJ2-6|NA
CATSIMTGGQSSGANVLTF
TGTGCCACCAGCATTATGACCGGGGGGCAGAGTTCTGGGGCCAACGTCCTGACTTTC
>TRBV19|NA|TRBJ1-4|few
CASTGRQIANEKLFF
TGTGCCAGTACGGGACGGCAGATCGCTAATGAAAAACTGTTTTTT
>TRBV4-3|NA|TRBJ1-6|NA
CASSQDVGHDNSPLHF
TGCGCCAGCAGCCAAGATGTGGGCCATGATAATTCACCCCTCCACTTT
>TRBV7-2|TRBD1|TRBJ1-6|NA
CASSASGTGYNSPLHF
TGTGCCAGCAGCGCCTCCGGGACAGGCTATAATTCACCCCTCCACTTT
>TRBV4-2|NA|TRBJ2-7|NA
CASSQGAGEQYF
TGTGCCAGCAGCCAAGGGGCAGGCGAGCAGTACTTC
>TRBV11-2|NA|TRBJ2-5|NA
CASSLTPGEETQYF
TGTGCCAGCAGCTTGACCCCTGGGGAAGAGACCCAGTACTTC
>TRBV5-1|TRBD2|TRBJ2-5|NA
CASSLASIAGSATQYF
TGCGCCAGCAGCTTGGCGTCGATAGCGGGGTCGGCGACCCAGTACTTC
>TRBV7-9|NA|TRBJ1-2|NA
CASSFQGRASNYGYTF
TGTGCCAGCAGCTTTCAAGGCAGGGCCTCTAACTATGGCTACACCTTC
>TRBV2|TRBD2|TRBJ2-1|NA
CASSALAGGLDEQFF
TGTGCCAGCAGTGCTCTAGCGGGGGGGCTCGATGAGCAGTTCTTC
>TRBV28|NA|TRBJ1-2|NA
CASSFWPVYGYTF
TGTGCCAGCAGTTTCTGGCCGGTCTATGGCTACACCTTC
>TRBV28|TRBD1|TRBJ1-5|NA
CASTGTEGTQPQHF
TGTGCCAGCACTGGGACAGAGGGAACTCAGCCCCAGCATTTT
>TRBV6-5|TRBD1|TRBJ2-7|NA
CASMDRGNYEQYF
TGTGCCAGTATGGACAGGGGTAACTACGAGCAGTACTTC
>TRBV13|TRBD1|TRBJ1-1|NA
CASSSPGQGALNTEAFF
TGTGCCAGCAGCTCCCCCGGACAGGGGGCTTTGAACACTGAAGCTTTCTTT
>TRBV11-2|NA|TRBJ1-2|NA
CASSLGAVDTF
TGTGCCAGCAGCTTAGGCGCCGTAGACACCTTC
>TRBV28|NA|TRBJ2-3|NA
CASSPGDKRLGTQYF
TGTGCCAGCAGTCCAGGGGACAAAAGGTTGGGTACGCAGTATTTT
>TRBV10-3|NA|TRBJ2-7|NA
CATRNPGHIPYEQYF
TGTGCCACCCGTAACCCGGGACACATCCCTTACGAGCAGTACTTC
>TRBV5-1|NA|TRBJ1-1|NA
CASSRVTGATEAFF
TGTGCCAGCAGTCGAGTAACCGGGGCCACTGAAGCTTTCTTT
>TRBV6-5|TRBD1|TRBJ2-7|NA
CASSWTGGNHEQYF
TGTGCCAGCAGCTGGACAGGGGGCAACCACGAGCAGTACTTC
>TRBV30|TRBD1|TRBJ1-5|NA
CAWSGGDRVGNQPQHF
TGTGCCTGGAGTGGCGGGGACAGGGTAGGCAATCAGCCCCAGCATTTT
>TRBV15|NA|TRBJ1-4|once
CATSRVRSTDNEKLFF
TGTGCCACCAGCAGAGTTCGGAGCACTGACAATGAAAAACTGTTTTTT
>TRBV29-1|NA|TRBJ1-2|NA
CSVTASRSYGYTF
TGCAGCGTTACAGCTTCACGCTCCTATGGCTACACCTTC
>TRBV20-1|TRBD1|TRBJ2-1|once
CSARPTGVF
TGCAGTGCTAGGCCGACAGGGGTCTTC
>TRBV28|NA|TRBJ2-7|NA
CASSLTSPDEQYF
TGTGCCAGCAGTTTGACCTCGCCAGACGAGCAGTACTTC
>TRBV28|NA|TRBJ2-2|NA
CASSTTDGHTGELFF
TGTGCCAGCAGTACCACGGACGGCCACACCGGGGAGCTGTTTTTT
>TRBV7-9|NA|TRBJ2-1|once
CASSFVRTFDEQFF
TGTGCCAGCAGCTTTGTTAGGACATTCGATGAGCAGTTCTTC
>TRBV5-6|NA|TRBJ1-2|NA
CASSLDPLGYTF
TGTGCCAGCAGCTTGGACCCTCTTGGCTACACCTTC
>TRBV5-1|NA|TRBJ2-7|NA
CASSLTGFSYEQYF
TGCGCCAGCAGCTTGACAGGGTTCTCCTACGAGCAGTACTTC
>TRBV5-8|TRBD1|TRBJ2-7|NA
CASSFNWVGTGNEQYF
TGTGCCAGCAGCTTTAATTGGGTCGGGACAGGGAACGAGCAGTACTTC
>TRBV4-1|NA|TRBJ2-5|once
CASSQVSGGETQYF
TGCGCCAGCAGCCAAGTGAGCGGAGGGGAGACCCAGTACTTC
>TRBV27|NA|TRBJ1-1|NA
CASSFIKNTEAFF
TGTGCCAGCAGTTTTATTAAAAACACTGAAGCTTTCTTT
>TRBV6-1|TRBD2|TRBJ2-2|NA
CASSENRGGTGELFF
TGTGCCAGCAGTGAAAACCGGGGGGGTACCGGGGAGCTGTTTTTT
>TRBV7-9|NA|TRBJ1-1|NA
CASSLKVNTEAFF
TGTGCCAGCAGCTTAAAAGTTAACACTGAAGCTTTCTTT
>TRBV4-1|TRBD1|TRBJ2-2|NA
CASSPGQGFTGELFF
TGCGCCAGCAGCCCGGGACAGGGGTTCACCGGGGAGCTGTTTTTT
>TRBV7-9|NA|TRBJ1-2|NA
CASSLAGYGYTF
TGTGCCAGCAGCTTAGCGGGTTATGGCTACACCTTC
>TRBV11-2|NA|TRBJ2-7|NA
CASSLARLGTAYEQYF
TGTGCCAGCAGCTTAGCCAGACTTGGGACGGCGTACGAGCAGTACTTC